These 3 T cell receptor beta chains came from one sample sequenced in a study of T cells in Graves' hyperthyroidism and ophthalmopathy. What was amplified from RNA transcripts were TCR beta CDR3 regions. A set of HTBI primers served as the primers for a first-round RT-PCR of the TCR CDR3. TCRdb called the multiplex PCR reads again in MiXCR, with one record for every CDR3 protein. Here the sample spans 600,000 or so distinct CDR3 sequences, 12% to 15% being singletons. Sequences were obtained from blood. The receptors derive from a woman aged 18-30 years with Graves' ophthalmopathy.

The rearrangement uses TRBV7-9 and TRBJ2-2; TRBD1 matches 7 bases. V shed 10 bases, J shed 6 bases, and the junction held 11 bases outside the gene matches. The CDR3 consists of 14 residues. CDR1 is SEHNR, CDR2 FQNEAQ, per germline (reference sequence). The CDR3 is CATKGTGVAGELFF. The CDR3 region has the DNA TGTGCCACCAAAGGTACAGGGGTCGCCGGGGAGCTGTTTTTT. Full variable domain (outside the CDR3, taken from reference TRBV7-9 and TRBJ2-2): DTGVSQNPRHKITKRGQNVTFRCDPISEHNRLYWYRQTLGQGPEFLTYFQNEAQLEKSRLLSDRFSAERPKGSFSTLEIQRTEQGDSAMYLCATKGTGVAGELFFGEGSRLTVL.

This clonotype occurred many times. V and J are TRBV11-2 and TRBJ2-7; TRBD1 matches at 8 bases. From germline, CDR1 is SGHAT and CDR2 FQNNGV. Trimming removed 5 bases from V and 3 bases from J; junction bases left unmatched: 6. The CDR3 has 14 residues. This CDR3 reads CASSGGQDRYEQYF. Written as DNA, the CDR3 is TGTGCCAGCAGCGGGGGACAGGATCGCTACGAGCAGTACTTC. Variable domain in full (rest from reference TRBV11-2 and TRBJ2-7): EAGVAQSPRYKIIEKRQSVAFWCNPISGHATLYWYQQILGQGPKLLIQFQNNGVVDDSQLPKDRFSAERLKGVDSTLKIQPAKLEDSAVYLCASSGGQDRYEQYFGPGTRLTVT.

This clonotype was counted at least ten times. The chain carries TRBV2 and TRBJ1-1; D is unresolved. With 7 bases removed from V and 4 bases from J, the gap between germline ends came to 16 bases. This CDR3 is built from 14 residues. Germline lookup yields CDR1 SNHLY and CDR2 FYNNEI. CDR3 sequence (DNA): TGTGCCAGCAAGTACCGGCTAGGAAGCACTGAAGCTTTCTTT. The encoded protein is CASKYRLGSTEAFF.